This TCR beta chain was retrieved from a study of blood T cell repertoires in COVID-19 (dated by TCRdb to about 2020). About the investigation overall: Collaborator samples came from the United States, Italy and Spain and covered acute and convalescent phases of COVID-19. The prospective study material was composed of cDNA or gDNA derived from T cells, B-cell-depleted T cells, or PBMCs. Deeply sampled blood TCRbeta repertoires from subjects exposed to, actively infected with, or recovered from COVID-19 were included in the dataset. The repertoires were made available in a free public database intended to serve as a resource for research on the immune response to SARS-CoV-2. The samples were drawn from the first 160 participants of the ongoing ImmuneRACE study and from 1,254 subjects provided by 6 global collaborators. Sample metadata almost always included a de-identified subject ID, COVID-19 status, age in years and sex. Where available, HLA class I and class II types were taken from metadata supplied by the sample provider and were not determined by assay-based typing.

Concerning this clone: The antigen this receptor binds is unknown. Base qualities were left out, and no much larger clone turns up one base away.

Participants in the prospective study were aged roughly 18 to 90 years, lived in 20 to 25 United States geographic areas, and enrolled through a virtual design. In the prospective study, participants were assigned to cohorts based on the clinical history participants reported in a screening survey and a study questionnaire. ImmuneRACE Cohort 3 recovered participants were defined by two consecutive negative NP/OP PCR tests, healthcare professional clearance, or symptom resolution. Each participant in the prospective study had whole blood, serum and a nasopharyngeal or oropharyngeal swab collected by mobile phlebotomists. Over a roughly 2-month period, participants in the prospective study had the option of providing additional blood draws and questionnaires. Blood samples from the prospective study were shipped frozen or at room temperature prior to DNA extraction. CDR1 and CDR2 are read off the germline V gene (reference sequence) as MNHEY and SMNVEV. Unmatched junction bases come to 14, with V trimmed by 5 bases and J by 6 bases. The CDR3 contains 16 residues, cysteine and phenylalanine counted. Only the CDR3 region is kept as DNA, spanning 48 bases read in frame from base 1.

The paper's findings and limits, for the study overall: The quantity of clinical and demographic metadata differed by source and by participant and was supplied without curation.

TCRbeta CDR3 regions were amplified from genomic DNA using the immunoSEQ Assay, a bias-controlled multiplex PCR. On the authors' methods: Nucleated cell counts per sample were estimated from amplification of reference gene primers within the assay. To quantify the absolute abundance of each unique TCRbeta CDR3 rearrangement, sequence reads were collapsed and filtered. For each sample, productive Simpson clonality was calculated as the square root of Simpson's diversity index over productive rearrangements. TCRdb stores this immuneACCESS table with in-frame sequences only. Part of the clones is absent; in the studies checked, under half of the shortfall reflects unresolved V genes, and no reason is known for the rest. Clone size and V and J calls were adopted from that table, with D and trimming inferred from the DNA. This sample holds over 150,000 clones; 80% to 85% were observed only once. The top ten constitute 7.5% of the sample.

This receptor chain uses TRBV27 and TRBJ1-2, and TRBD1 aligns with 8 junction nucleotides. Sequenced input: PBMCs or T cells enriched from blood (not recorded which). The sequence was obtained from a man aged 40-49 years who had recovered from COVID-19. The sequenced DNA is TGTGCCAGCAGTGACATGGGGTCCAGGGGGCGAGATGGCTACACCTTC. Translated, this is CASSDMGSRGRDGYTF.